The 20 T cell receptor beta chains given below trace back to one sample, sequenced in a study of post-analysis software for immune sequencing data. The study's findings and limits: In patients, TRBV5-6, TRBV5-1 and TRBV20-1 belonged to five TRBV segments found more frequently than in controls.

Unique molecular identifiers were built into the TCR beta cDNA libraries. TCRdb fed the PCR reads into MiXCR, producing one record per CDR3 protein. There are a few hundred thousand distinct CDR3 sequences in the sample; roughly 45% occur only once, and 9.5% to 13% lies in the top ten. No antigen has been assigned to these receptors. Sequencing used blood. These receptor sequences come from a girl between 10 and 17 years old with multiple sclerosis.

A few counts support this clonotype. The chain joins TRBV7-2 to TRBJ1-1; possible D gene TRBD1, 5 bases. The germline V gene encodes CDR1 SGHTA and CDR2 FQGNSA. Trimming took off 5 bases at V and 0 bases at J, with 10 bases between the two ends. This CDR3 comprises 14 residues. DNA for the CDR3: TGTGCCAGCAGCCGGGACGGGGTGAACACTGAAGCTTTCTTT. It codes for CASSRDGVNTEAFF.

This chain uses TRBV20-1 with TRBJ2-5; D uncertain. CDR3 length: 12 amino acids. Trimming cost V 5 bases and J 11 bases, with 18 bases left between them. Germline CDR1 and CDR2: DFQATT and SNEGSKA (reference sequence). The CDR3 DNA reads as TGCAGTGCTTTCCGAAACTGGAATGAGCAGTACTTC. Translated: CSAFRNWNEQYF.

This clonotype was detected only a few times. The chain couples TRBV12-3 or TRBV12-4 to TRBJ1-1; possibly TRBD1 for D (6 bases). V lost 6 bases and J lost 5, with 19 bases in between. The CDR3 covers 15 residues. CDR3 sequence: CASRLGAGEGTEAFF. In DNA, the CDR3 is TGTGCCAGCAGGTTGGGGGCGGGGGAAGGGACTGAAGCTTTCTTT.

The chain has TRBV4-1 and TRBJ2-4; 8 bases line up with TRBD1. This CDR3 spans 16 amino acids. V shed 1 base and J 1 base; nucleotides not matched to a gene: 3. Germline V gene lookup returns CDR1 MGHRA and CDR2 YSYEKL. CDR3 sequence reads: CASSQGRQGAKNIQYF. The CDR3 DNA follows: TGCGCCAGCAGCCAAGGTCGACAGGGGGCCAAAAACATTCAGTACTTC.

The genes are TRBV12-3 or TRBV12-4 and TRBJ2-5; 9 positions agree with TRBD2. Gene TRBJ2-7 matches the end of the DNA better, so the J call may be wrong. The CDR3 runs to 17 residues. The CDR3 reads CASSFLTASGEGYEQYF. The DNA of the CDR3 is TGTGCCAGCAGTTTTTTGACTGCTAGCGGGGAGGGTTACGAGCAGTACTTC.

The V gene is TRBV20-1, the J gene TRBJ2-5; D remains unclear. The CDR3 sequence is 14 residues long. Trimming removed 3 bases at V and 0 bases at J, with 11 bases between. Germline V lookup: CDR1 DFQATT, CDR2 SNEGSKA (reference sequence). CDR3 in amino acids: CSASGWTNQETQYF. DNA for the CDR3: TGCAGTGCTAGCGGTTGGACGAACCAAGAGACCCAGTACTTC.

This clonotype was counted a few times. The chain has TRBV29-1 and TRBJ1-1; a possible D gene is TRBD1 (6 bases). CDR1 and CDR2 from the germline V gene are SQVTM and ANQGSEA. The V gene lost 6 bases and the J gene lost 0 bases, with 11 bases spanning the gap. CDR3 size: 13 residues. The CDR3 DNA is TGCAGCGTGGGGGCCGGGGTGAACACTGAAGCTTTCTTT. Protein sequence: CSVGAGVNTEAFF.

This clonotype has just a few counts. This rearrangement joins TRBV12-3 or TRBV12-4 to TRBJ2-7; weak D call: TRBD2 (6 bases). This CDR3 spans 12 amino acids. The V end was cut by 6 bases, the J end by 8 bases, with 14 bases between. The chain's CDR3 is CASSPLGGKQYF. CDR3 DNA sequence: TGTGCCAGCAGCCCACTAGGCGGGAAGCAGTACTTC.

The chain employs TRBV28 and TRBJ2-1; no reliable D call. CDR1 MDHEN and CDR2 SYDVKM come from the germline V gene. V lost 4 bases and J lost 1, with 8 bases in between. The CDR3 has 14 residues. CDR3 nucleotide sequence: TGTGCCAGCAGTTCCCGACCGTCCTACAATGAGCAGTTCTTC. Its translation is CASSSRPSYNEQFF.

This clonotype was seen more than once but under ten times. The chain uses TRBV4-3 and TRBJ2-7, with 7 bases fitting TRBD1. The CDR3 length is 15 residues. Looked up from germline, CDR1 is LGHNA and CDR2 is YSLEER. V lost 0 bases, J lost 0 bases, and 2 bases stayed unmatched. This chain's CDR3 is CASSQDWDSSYEQYF. As DNA, the CDR3 is TGCGCCAGCAGCCAAGATTGGGACAGCTCCTACGAGCAGTACTTC.

This sequence joins TRBV29-1 and TRBJ2-7, with TRBD2 identical over 8 bases. Germline V gene sequence: CDR1 SQVTM, CDR2 ANQGSEA. Germline trimming cut 3 bases from V and 7 bases from J; bases unmatched to any gene: 8. The CDR3 totals 13 residues. The CDR3 region has the DNA TGCAGCGTTGACGGGGGGGTGCCAGGGGAGCAGTACTTC. This gives the protein CSVDGGVPGEQYF.

V usage is TRBV10-3 and J usage is TRBJ2-4; possible D gene TRBD2, 5 bases. CDR1 and CDR2 from the germline V gene are ENHRY and SYGVKD. The CDR3 is made up of 13 amino acids. V was pared by 6 bases and J by 5 bases, with 11 bases between. The CDR3 reads CAIREVSQNIQYF. The CDR3 nucleotides read TGTGCCATCAGGGAGGTTTCCCAAAACATTCAGTACTTC.

The chain carries TRBV11-2 and TRBJ2-1, with D perhaps matching TRBD1 (7 bases). V gave up 1 base and J gave up 11 bases, with 18 bases separating them. Germline V gene lookup returns CDR1 SGHAT and CDR2 FQNNGV. The CDR3 runs to 15 residues. The CDR3 DNA is TGTGCCAGCAGCTTAGCAGGGGGGCGCGTGAATCAGCAGTTCTTC. Amino acids: CASSLAGGRVNQQFF.

This clonotype has only a few counts. The rearrangement joins TRBV6-5 to TRBJ2-1, with TRBD2 matching 7 bases. The CDR3 extends over 14 amino acids. Looked up from germline, CDR1 is MNHEY and CDR2 is SVGAGI. Losses at the gene ends were 7 bases for V and 7 bases for J; bases not matched to a gene: 10. For the CDR3, the DNA is TGTGCCAGCACCAACAGTGGGGGGGTAAATGAGCAGTTCTTC. Its translation is CASTNSGGVNEQFF.

The chain couples TRBV20-1 to TRBJ2-1; 11 positions match TRBD2. Germline V CDR1 and CDR2: DFQATT, SNEGSKA (reference sequence). This CDR3 is built from 13 residues. Germline trimming cut 6 bases from V and 9 bases from J; bases unmatched to any gene: 7. DNA for the CDR3: TGCAGTGCCATACTAGCGGGAGTTAGTGAGCAGTTCTTC. Its protein is CSAILAGVSEQFF.

This clonotype has only a few counts. The chain recombines TRBV3-1 with TRBJ1-1; no definite D call. Trimming cost V 5 bases and J 2 bases, with 9 bases left between them. Germline CDR1 LGHDT, CDR2 YNNKEL (reference sequence). The CDR3 is 13 amino acids. The CDR3 protein is CASSTPGNTEAFF. The CDR3 DNA is TGTGCCAGCAGCACCCCGGGTAACACTGAAGCTTTCTTT.

This clonotype occurred many times. The chain links TRBV7-9 to TRBJ2-5, with D perhaps TRBD2 (5 bases). The CDR3 has 13 residues. Germline CDR1 and CDR2: SEHNR and FQNEAQ (reference sequence). Trimming removed 4 bases at V and 2 bases at J, with 8 bases between. CDR3 DNA: TGTGCCAGCAGCTCGGACTCACAAGAGACCCAGTACTTC. Its translation is CASSSDSQETQYF.

This clonotype was observed a handful of times. The rearrangement links TRBV20-1 to TRBJ2-7; weak D call: TRBD2 (6 bases). The CDR3 is made up of 13 amino acids. Trimming pared 2 bases from V and 3 bases from J, leaving 11 bases between. CDR1 and CDR2 (germline): DFQATT, SNEGSKA (reference sequence). The CDR3 sequence is CSARISGNYEQYF. CDR3 bases: TGCAGTGCTAGAATTAGCGGAAACTACGAGCAGTACTTC.

A word on this clonotype: At one boundary the junction diverges from the germline segment, which might be a read error. The V call is TRBV29-1, the J call TRBJ1-5; D remains unclear. The CDR3 is 12 residues long. Germline lookup yields CDR1 SQVTM and CDR2 ANQGSEA. The DNA of the CDR3 is TGCAACGTTGGAGGCAGCAATCAGCCCCAGCATTTT. Protein: CNVGGSNQPQHF.

The chain joins TRBV5-1 to TRBJ2-6; D remains ambiguous. In germline, CDR1 is SGHRS, CDR2 YFSETQ. The CDR3 sequence is 15 residues long. Trimming took 0 bases from V and 2 from J, leaving 6 bases between them. The CDR3 spells CASSLGEPGANVLTF. In nucleotides, the CDR3 is TGCGCCAGCAGCTTGGGGGAACCTGGGGCCAACGTCCTGACTTTC.